This T cell receptor beta chain was recorded in a study of blood T cell repertoires in COVID-19. Study information: Both acute and convalescent COVID-19 samples were obtained from the United States, Italy and Spain. PBMCs, B-cell-depleted T cells, or T cells were the source of the cDNA or gDNA that made up the material.

Germline V gene sequence: CDR1 LNHDA, CDR2 SQIVND (reference sequence). V lost 1 base to trimming and J lost 5 bases, with 20 bases between them. CDR3 length: 17 amino acids. While infection was still active, Seattle patients were enrolled and then followed longitudinally. Produced via immunoSEQ multiplex PCR; TCRdb's table is partial and in-frame only. The sample gives more than 150,000 clones, around 86% of which show up once; around 0.5% is in the top ten. Sequencing used peripheral blood. The clonotype comes from a man in his sixties with COVID-19, enrolled during active disease. The rearrangement links TRBV19 to TRBJ1-1; D is possibly TRBD1 (6 bases). The CDR3 spells CASSIARWTDLRTEAFF. The CDR3 region has the DNA TGTGCCAGTAGTATAGCCCGCTGGACAGACTTGAGGACTGAAGCTTTCTTT. The complete variable domain, with remaining parts taken from reference TRBV19 and TRBJ1-1, reads DGGITQSPKYLFRKEGQNVTLSCEQNLNHDAMYWYRQDPGQGLRLIYYSQIVNDFQKGDIAEGYSVSREKKESFPLTVTSAQKNPTAFYLCASSIARWTDLRTEAFFGQGTRLTVV.